A single sample gave rise to the 29 T cell receptor beta chains below, sequenced in a study of beta chain features in type 1 diabetes. Study-wide findings and caveats: Across all four CD4+ subsets, people with type 1 diabetes showed modestly shorter TCRB CDR3s.

The authors reverse transcribed all of the isolated RNA, so sequencing captured expressed TCRB transcripts. Profiling relied on immunoSEQ multiplex PCR, and the TCRdb table lists in-frame clones only, not all of them. In the table there are around 140,000 clones, around 9% of which are singletons. No antigen is known for these receptors. Material: central memory CD4+ T cells from blood. Receptors were obtained from a man aged 25 to 40 with type 1 diabetes.

The chain recombines TRBV29-1 with TRBJ2-1, with 11 bases matching TRBD2. From germline, CDR1 is SQVTM and CDR2 ANQGSEA. The CDR3 runs to 13 residues. V was clipped by 6 bases and J by 10 bases; unmatched bases: 8. CDR3 in amino acids: CSVQGLAGGEQFF. DNA for the CDR3: TGCAGCGTCCAAGGGTTAGCGGGGGGGGAGCAGTTCTTC.

This clone was seen a few times. V usage is TRBV9 and J usage is TRBJ2-3; D call uncertain. CDR3 length equals 15 residues. V was shortened by 3 bases and J by 3 bases, with 14 bases between the two germline ends. CDR1 is SGDLS and CDR2 is YYNGEE in the germline V gene. The chain's CDR3 is CASSERRLGTDTQYF. DNA of the CDR3: TGTGCCAGCAGCGAGAGGCGGTTAGGAACAGATACGCAGTATTTT.

In this sample, this clone turned up a few times. The CDR3 loop is CAITRVGGELFF. The CDR3 region has the DNA TGTGCCATCACCAGGGTTGGCGGGGAGCTGTTTTTT. This rearrangement joins TRBV10-3 to TRBJ2-2; maybe TRBD1 (5 bases). V lost 7 bases and J 7 bases, leaving 10 bases between the germline ends. Germline V CDR1 and CDR2: ENHRY, SYGVKD. The CDR3 runs 12 residues.

The V call is TRBV29-1, the J call TRBJ1-2; no definite D call. Deletions cut 0 bases from V and 2 bases from J, with 4 bases between. Per the germline V gene, CDR1 is SQVTM and CDR2 is ANQGSEA. The CDR3 consists of 12 residues. CDR3 bases: TGCAGCGTTGAAGATCGGAACTATGGCTACACCTTC. Translating gives CSVEDRNYGYTF. Complete variable domain (other parts from reference TRBV29-1 and TRBJ1-2): SAVISQKPSRDICQRGTSLTIQCQVDSQVTMMFWYRQQPGQSLTLIATANQGSEATYESGFVIDKFPISRPNLTFSTLTVSNMSPEDSSIYLCSVEDRNYGYTFGSGTRLTVV.

A few counts support this clone. This chain links TRBV4-3 with TRBJ2-3; 12 bases agree with TRBD2. Germline V gene lookup returns CDR1 LGHNA and CDR2 YSLEER. CDR3 size: 19 residues. J lost 0 bases, V lost 0 bases, and 7 bases had no gene match. In DNA, the CDR3 is TGCGCCAGCAGCCAAGATCGGACTAGCGGGGTCTCTAGCACAGATACGCAGTATTTT. It is translated as CASSQDRTSGVSSTDTQYF.

The V and J genes are TRBV7-9 and TRBJ2-7; 8 positions agree with TRBD2. Germline V gene data show CDR1 as SEHNR and CDR2 as FQNEAQ (reference sequence). This CDR3 is 15 amino acids long. J lost 2 bases, V lost 2 bases, and 5 bases had no gene match. The CDR3 region is CASSLRGGFTYEQYF. The DNA of the CDR3 is TGTGCCAGCAGCTTACGGGGGGGATTCACCTACGAGCAGTACTTC.

This clone was seen a few times. The chain carries TRBV18 and TRBJ1-6; possible D gene TRBD1, 6 bases. The CDR3 has 13 amino acids. Germline loops: CDR1 KGHSH, CDR2 LQKENI. Deletions cut 5 bases from V and 11 bases from J, with 13 bases between. This CDR3 reads CASSSDSSTPLHF. Here the CDR3 DNA reads TGTGCCAGCTCATCGGACAGCTCGACACCCCTCCACTTT.

This clone was seen a handful of times. This chain links TRBV10-2 with TRBJ2-5; 10 nucleotides align to TRBD2. V shed 3 bases and J 4 bases; nucleotides not matched to a gene: 2. There are 14 residues in the CDR3. The germline V gene has CDR1 WSHSY and CDR2 SAAADI. CDR3 bases: TGCGCCAGCAGTGACCCTAGCGGGGGAGAGACCCAGTACTTC. Amino acids: CASSDPSGGETQYF.

The chain employs TRBV10-3 and TRBJ2-5, with TRBD2 matching 8 bases. CDR3 size: 14 residues. The V segment lost 0 bases and the J segment 5 bases; nucleotides outside the gene matches: 2. CDR1 is ENHRY and CDR2 is SYGVKD in the germline V gene. CDR3 region: CAISESRTSETQYF. The CDR3, as DNA: TGTGCCATCAGTGAGTCCCGGACTAGCGAGACCCAGTACTTC.

The V call is TRBV7-2, the J call TRBJ2-5, with 8 bases lining up with TRBD2. The V gene end was trimmed by 5 bases and the J gene end by 2 bases; junction bases not matched to a gene: 7. The length of the CDR3 is 15 residues. Germline loops: CDR1 SGHTA, CDR2 FQGNSA. This chain's CDR3 is CASSITTSVQETQYF. For the CDR3, the DNA is TGTGCCAGCAGCATTACGACTAGCGTACAAGAGACCCAGTACTTC. Together with reference TRBV7-2 and TRBJ2-5, the CDR3 gives the full variable domain: GAGVSQSPSNKVTEKGKDVELRCDPISGHTALYWYRQSLGQGLEFLIYFQGNSAPDKSGLPSDRFSAERTGGSVSTLTIQRTQQEDSAVYLCASSITTSVQETQYFGPGTRLLVL.

The rearrangement links TRBV19 to TRBJ1-1; D call uncertain. V dropped 4 bases and J dropped 4 bases, with 10 bases sitting between them. This CDR3 contains 13 residues. Germline V lookup: CDR1 LNHDA, CDR2 SQIVND (reference sequence). The CDR3 sequence: CASSTPGRTEAFF. CDR3 sequence (DNA): TGTGCCAGTAGTACCCCGGGTCGCACTGAAGCTTTCTTT. The entire variable domain, with the rest obtained from reference TRBV19 and TRBJ1-1, is as follows: DGGITQSPKYLFRKEGQNVTLSCEQNLNHDAMYWYRQDPGQGLRLIYYSQIVNDFQKGDIAEGYSVSREKKESFPLTVTSAQKNPTAFYLCASSTPGRTEAFFGQGTRLTVV.

The table lists this clone with a few counts. The chain combines TRBV18 with TRBJ1-1, with D perhaps matching TRBD1 (6 bases). The CDR3 spans 16 residues. The V end was cut by 7 bases, the J end by 5 bases, with 23 bases between. In germline, CDR1 is KGHSH, CDR2 LQKENI. CDR3 nucleotides: TGTGCCAGCTTCATACAGGGCACCGTGCCTCAGACTGAAGCTTTCTTT. This codes for CASFIQGTVPQTEAFF.

This clone was seen repeatedly, ten times or more. The chain has TRBV7-2 and TRBJ1-1; weak D call: TRBD1 (5 bases). The CDR3 covers 14 residues. The V end was cut by 1 base, the J end by 3 bases, with 9 bases between. Germline V lookup: CDR1 SGHTA, CDR2 FQGNSA. The DNA of the CDR3 is TGTGCCAGCAGCTTAGATGGAGGGGACACTGAAGCTTTCTTT. Translating gives CASSLDGGDTEAFF.

This clone has a single count. The chain combines TRBV15 with TRBJ1-3; tentative D call: TRBD1 (5 bases). The CDR3 covers 15 residues. The germline V gene has CDR1 LNHNV and CDR2 YYDKDF (reference sequence). With 0 bases removed from V and 11 bases from J, the gap between germline ends came to 17 bases. The CDR3 bases are TGTGCCACCAGCAGAGATGGGCAGGGCGCACGAGCCATATATTTT. Protein product: CATSRDGQGARAIYF.

The V and J genes are TRBV28 and TRBJ1-1, with D unresolved. Looked up from germline, CDR1 is MDHEN and CDR2 is SYDVKM. This CDR3 comprises 12 residues. The ends were cut back, 4 bases at V and 9 bases at J, with 12 bases in the middle. The CDR3 sequence is CASSSGSSKAFF. For the CDR3, the DNA is TGTGCCAGCAGTTCAGGCAGCAGTAAAGCTTTCTTT.

This chain uses TRBV6-5 with TRBJ1-6; TRBD1 matches at 7 bases. Trimming cost V 0 bases and J 7 bases; bases outside gene matches: 6. The CDR3 consists of 16 residues. CDR1 MNHEY and CDR2 SVGAGI come from the germline V gene. The DNA of the CDR3 is TGTGCCAGCAGTTACTCGATGTCACAGGGGAATTCACCCCTCCACTTT. Translating it yields CASSYSMSQGNSPLHF.

This clone occurred a few times. The J gene is TRBJ2-1, the V gene TRBV28; D is unresolved. The CDR3 covers 14 residues. Germline lookup yields CDR1 MDHEN and CDR2 SYDVKM. Between the trimmed V and J ends, which lost 4 bases and 2 bases, there was a span of 9 bases. The CDR3 loop reads CASSSLPTYNEQFF. DNA for the CDR3: TGTGCCAGCAGTTCCCTTCCTACCTACAATGAGCAGTTCTTC.

This chain connects TRBV28 to TRBJ1-5; TRBD1 might be the D (6 bases). Germline values: CDR1 MDHEN, CDR2 SYDVKM. V lost 6 bases, J lost 2 bases, and 14 bases lay in between. CDR3 length: 15 amino acids. The CDR3 here is CASRTGGFRNQPQHF. As DNA, the CDR3 is TGTGCCAGCAGGACGGGGGGCTTTCGCAATCAGCCCCAGCATTTT.

This clone was counted between two and nine times. The chain recombines TRBV5-1 with TRBJ2-3; the D gene is possibly TRBD1 (6 bases). V lost 0 bases and J lost 6, with 8 bases in between. CDR1 is SGHRS and CDR2 is YFSETQ in the germline V gene. The CDR3 length is 13 residues. CDR3 sequence: CASSLDRDDTQYF. The DNA for the CDR3 is TGCGCCAGCAGCTTGGACAGGGATGATACGCAGTATTTT.

V usage is TRBV6-5 and J usage is TRBJ1-2, with 9 bases that match TRBD1. Germline V gene data show CDR1 as MNHEY and CDR2 as SVGAGI. V dropped 6 bases and J dropped 6; count of bases not matched to a gene: 8. The CDR3 runs to 14 residues. CDR3 sequence: CASSQLGTGNGYTF. CDR3 nucleotides: TGTGCCAGCAGCCAACTCGGGACAGGGAATGGCTACACCTTC.

Ten or more counts support this clone. The rearrangement uses TRBV4-2 and TRBJ2-2, with TRBD1 identical over 7 bases. The J segment lost 5 bases and the V segment lost 5 bases, leaving 5 bases of the junction unmatched. This CDR3 has 14 amino acids. Germline CDR1 reads LGHNA; CDR2 reads YNFKEQ. The CDR3 protein is CASSDTGETGELFF. As DNA, the CDR3 is TGTGCCAGCAGCGATACAGGGGAGACCGGGGAGCTGTTTTTT.

This clone was detected a few times. The chain couples TRBV14 to TRBJ2-1; D gene uncertain. V lost 2 bases and J lost 4, with 6 bases in between. The CDR3 loop spans 13 amino acids. CDR1 is SGHDN, CDR2 FVKESK, per germline. CDR3 region: CASSQTEYNEQFF. In DNA, the CDR3 is TGTGCCAGCAGCCAAACAGAATACAATGAGCAGTTCTTC.

This clone has a handful of counts. The rearrangement joins TRBV5-1 to TRBJ2-2; 7 positions match TRBD1. The CDR3 extends over 14 amino acids. Germline CDR1 and CDR2: SGHRS and YFSETQ. J gave up 5 bases and V 3 bases, and 4 bases lay outside the gene matches. This CDR3 is CASSSQGETGELFF. In DNA form, the CDR3 reads TGCGCCAGCAGCTCCCAGGGGGAAACCGGGGAGCTGTTTTTT.

The sample holds a few counts of this clone. This chain connects TRBV5-4 to TRBJ2-5, with TRBD2 identical over 10 bases. This CDR3 comprises 15 residues. CDR1 SGHNT and CDR2 YYREEE come from the germline V gene (reference sequence). J was trimmed by 2 bases and V by 3 bases; bases with no gene match: 4. The CDR3 DNA reads TGTGCCAGCAGCTCGACTAGCGGGTATCAAGAGACCCAGTACTTC. Translating it yields CASSSTSGYQETQYF.

This chain joins TRBV5-1 and TRBJ2-2; tentative D call: TRBD2 (5 bases). The germline gives CDR1 SGHRS, CDR2 YFSETQ. The CDR3 covers 15 residues. V was pared by 7 bases and J by 0 bases, with 13 bases between. The CDR3 loop is CASRTSATNTGELFF. For the CDR3, the DNA is TGCGCCAGCCGGACTTCTGCGACGAACACCGGGGAGCTGTTTTTT. Looking up the rest from reference TRBV5-1 and TRBJ2-2 gives the full variable domain: KAGVTQTPRYLIKTRGQQVTLSCSPISGHRSVSWYQQTPGQGLQFLFEYFSETQRNKGNFPGRFSGRQFSNSRSEMNVSTLELGDSALYLCASRTSATNTGELFFGEGSRLTVL.

This sequence joins TRBV9 and TRBJ2-2, with 7 bases that match TRBD1. The CDR3 runs 17 residues. After removal of 3 bases from V and 6 bases from J, the junction contained 14 bases not matched to a gene. Germline V CDR1 and CDR2: SGDLS, YYNGEE. The CDR3: CASSALLGGGLAGELFF. The CDR3, as DNA: TGTGCCAGCAGCGCCCTCCTAGGGGGCGGTTTGGCCGGGGAGCTGTTTTTT.

This clone was seen only a few times. The V call is TRBV5-4, the J call TRBJ2-1; tentatively, D is TRBD1 (6 bases). V dropped 0 bases and J dropped 1 base, with 8 bases sitting between them. Looked up from germline, CDR1 is SGHNT and CDR2 is YYREEE (reference sequence). The CDR3 covers 15 residues. CDR3: CASSLVGASYNEQFF. The CDR3 DNA sequence: TGTGCCAGCAGCTTGGTGGGGGCGTCCTACAATGAGCAGTTCTTC.

The rearrangement uses TRBV27 and TRBJ1-2, with 9 positions matching TRBD1. The CDR3 is 13 amino acids. V was pared by 8 bases and J by 8 bases, with 9 bases of the junction left unmatched. Germline V gene data show CDR1 as MNHEY and CDR2 as SMNVEV (reference sequence). CDR3 sequence: CASAKTGGMGYTF. The CDR3 bases are TGTGCCAGCGCAAAGACAGGGGGAATGGGCTACACCTTC.

The CDR3 here is CASSSPTGQQETQYF. In DNA, the CDR3 is TGTGCCAGCAGCTCACCAACCGGACAGCAAGAGACCCAGTACTTC. The chain links TRBV7-8 to TRBJ2-5, with a possible D match to TRBD1 (6 bases). The CDR3 has 15 residues. In germline, CDR1 is SGHVS, CDR2 FQNEAQ. V dropped 4 bases and J dropped 2 bases, with 14 bases sitting between them.